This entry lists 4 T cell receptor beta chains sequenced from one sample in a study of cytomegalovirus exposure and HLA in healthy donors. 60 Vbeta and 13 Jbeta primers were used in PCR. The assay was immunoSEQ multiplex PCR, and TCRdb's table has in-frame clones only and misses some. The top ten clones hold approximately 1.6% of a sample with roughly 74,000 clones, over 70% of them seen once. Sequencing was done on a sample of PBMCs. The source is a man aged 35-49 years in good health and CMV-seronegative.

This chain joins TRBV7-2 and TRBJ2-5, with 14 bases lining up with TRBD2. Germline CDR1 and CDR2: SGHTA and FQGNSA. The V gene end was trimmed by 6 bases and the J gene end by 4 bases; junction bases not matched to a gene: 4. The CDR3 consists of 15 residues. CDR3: CASRGGLAGGETQYF. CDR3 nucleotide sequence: TGTGCCAGCAGGGGAGGACTAGCGGGAGGAGAGACCCAGTACTTC.

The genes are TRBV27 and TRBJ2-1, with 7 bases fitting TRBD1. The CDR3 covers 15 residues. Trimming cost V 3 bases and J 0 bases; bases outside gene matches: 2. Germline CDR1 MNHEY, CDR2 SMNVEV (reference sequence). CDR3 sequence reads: CASSFDRDSYNEQFF. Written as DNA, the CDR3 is TGTGCCAGCAGTTTCGACAGGGACTCCTACAATGAGCAGTTCTTC.

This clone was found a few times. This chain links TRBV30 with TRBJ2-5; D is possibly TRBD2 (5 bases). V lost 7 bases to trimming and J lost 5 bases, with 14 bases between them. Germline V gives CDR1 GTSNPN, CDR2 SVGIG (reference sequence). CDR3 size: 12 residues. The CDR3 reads CALDLDFETQYF. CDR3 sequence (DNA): TGTGCCTTAGATTTGGACTTTGAGACCCAGTACTTC.

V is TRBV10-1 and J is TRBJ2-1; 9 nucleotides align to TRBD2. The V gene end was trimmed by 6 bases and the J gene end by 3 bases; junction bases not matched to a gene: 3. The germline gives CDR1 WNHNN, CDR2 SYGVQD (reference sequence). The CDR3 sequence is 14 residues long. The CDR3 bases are TGCGCCAGCAGCTCTAGCGGGATCTACAATGAGCAGTTCTTC. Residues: CASSSSGIYNEQFF.